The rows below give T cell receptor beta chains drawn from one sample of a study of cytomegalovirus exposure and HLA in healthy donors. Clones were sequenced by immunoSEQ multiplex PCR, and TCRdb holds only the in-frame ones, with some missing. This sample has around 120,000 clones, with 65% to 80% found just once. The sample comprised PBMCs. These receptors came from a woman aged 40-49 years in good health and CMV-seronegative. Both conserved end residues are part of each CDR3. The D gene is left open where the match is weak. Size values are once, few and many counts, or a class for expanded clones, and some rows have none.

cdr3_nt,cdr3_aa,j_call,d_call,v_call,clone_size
TGTGCCAGCAGCACGTGGACAGGGGGAGTAAACTATGGCTACACCTTC,CASSTWTGGVNYGYTF,TRBJ1-2,TRBD1,TRBV5-8,NA
TGTGCCAGTAAGAAGCGGGAGACGTACCAAGAGACCCAGTACTTC,CASKKRETYQETQYF,TRBJ2-5,TRBD2,TRBV19,NA
TGTGCCAGCAGTTACTCGACGTACCGGGATCGTGGTGAAGCTTTCTTT,CASSYSTYRDRGEAFF,TRBJ1-1,NA,TRBV6-5,NA
TGTGCCAGCAGACGAGGACAGGCCTCTGGAAACACCATATATTTT,CASRRGQASGNTIYF,TRBJ1-3,TRBD1,TRBV6-5,NA
TGTGCCAGCAGCTTAGCGCTAGGGGCCGGGGCCAACGTCCTGACTTTC,CASSLALGAGANVLTF,TRBJ2-6,NA,TRBV7-9,NA
TGTGCCAGCAGCTTGGTCCTATGGGACACGCACTACGAGCAGTACTTC,CASSLVLWDTHYEQYF,TRBJ2-7,NA,TRBV5-6,NA
TGTGCCAGCAGTTCTGGTAACAGTCAGTACTTC,CASSSGNSQYF,TRBJ2-4,NA,TRBV28,NA
TGCAGTGCTTCTTCTCCCGGGAGGGGGTATTTT,CSASSPGRGYF,TRBJ1-3,NA,TRBV20-1,NA
TGTGCCAGCAGCCAAGATGGGGGGGCTAGAGTCTACAATGAGCAGTTCTTC,CASSQDGGARVYNEQFF,TRBJ2-1,NA,TRBV4-2,NA
TGTGCCAGCAGTTACTCGCGTCCCCGCGAGCAGTACTTC,CASSYSRPREQYF,TRBJ2-7,NA,TRBV6-5,NA
TGTGCCAGCAGTTCCGGACAGGGGGCCCTGCTGGCTTTCTTT,CASSSGQGALLAFF,TRBJ1-1,TRBD1,TRBV27,once
TGTGCCAGCAGGTCAGCGGGAGGGCCGAATGAGCAGTTCTTC,CASRSAGGPNEQFF,TRBJ2-1,TRBD2,TRBV2,NA
TGTGCCAGCAGCTTAGAGCCAGGGACCCAGTACTTC,CASSLEPGTQYF,TRBJ2-5,NA,TRBV7-3,NA
TGTGCCAGCAGCAAGCGGGAGGGCCACAATGAGCAGTTCTTC,CASSKREGHNEQFF,TRBJ2-1,TRBD2,TRBV2,NA
TGTGCCAGCCGTCCCAGTTACTACGAGCAGTACTTC,CASRPSYYEQYF,TRBJ2-7,NA,TRBV2,NA
TGTGCCAGCAGTTTGCCTAGGGGACAGGGGACGGTCAGTCAGTACTTC,CASSLPRGQGTVSQYF,TRBJ2-4,TRBD1,TRBV28,NA
TGTGCCAGCAGCCAAGTAAGGGGACTAGCGGGCCGCAGCACAGATACGCAGTATTTT,CASSQVRGLAGRSTDTQYF,TRBJ2-3,TRBD2,TRBV4-2,NA
TGTGCCTGGAGAACAGGGGGGACCTACGAGCAGTACTTC,CAWRTGGTYEQYF,TRBJ2-7,TRBD1,TRBV30,NA
TGTGCCAGCAGCGAGGGACTCAGCGGGGAGACCCAGTACTTC,CASSEGLSGETQYF,TRBJ2-5,NA,TRBV9,NA
TGTGCCAGCAGCTCGACTATCTACGAGCAGTACTTC,CASSSTIYEQYF,TRBJ2-7,NA,TRBV7-9,NA
TGTGCCAGCAGCTTAAGGTCCCGGACAGGGTTCCACAATGAGCAGTTCTTC,CASSLRSRTGFHNEQFF,TRBJ2-1,TRBD1,TRBV11-1,NA
TGTGCCAGTAATACCCAGGGGGCGGGAGGCTACACCTTC,CASNTQGAGGYTF,TRBJ1-2,TRBD1,TRBV19,NA
TGCGCCAGCAGCTTGGTTCTGCGGGCTAATGAAAAACTGTTTTTT,CASSLVLRANEKLFF,TRBJ1-4,NA,TRBV5-1,NA
TGTGCCAGTAGTATATTGCACGGGACAGGGGGTAATTCCGTCAGTCAGCCCCAGCATTTT,CASSILHGTGGNSVSQPQHF,TRBJ1-5,TRBD1,TRBV19,NA
TGTGCCAGCAGTGGCAGCCTCAACATCTTCTCTGGGGCCAACGGCCTGACTTTC,CASSGSLNIFSGANGLTF,TRBJ2-6,NA,TRBV6-1,once
TGTGCCTGGAGTGTAGCAGGCTACGAGCAGTACTTC,CAWSVAGYEQYF,TRBJ2-7,NA,TRBV30,once
TGCGCCAGCAGCCAAGCGCCGGACTCAATTTACGAGCAGTACTTC,CASSQAPDSIYEQYF,TRBJ2-7,NA,TRBV4-1,NA
TGTGCCAGCACCCTCGGAGGGAGGCCCAAAAACAGTCAGTACTTC,CASTLGGRPKNSQYF,TRBJ2-4,NA,TRBV6-6,NA
TGTGCCAGCAGCCAAGTCGGCAGGGACACCGGGGAGCTGTTTTTT,CASSQVGRDTGELFF,TRBJ2-2,NA,TRBV4-2,NA
TGTGCCATCAGTGTTGGGCAGTTCGCCAACAATGAGCAGTTCTTC,CAISVGQFANNEQFF,TRBJ2-1,NA,TRBV10-3,few
TGTGCCTGGATTCCTGGCAGCCAAGAGACCCAGTACTTC,CAWIPGSQETQYF,TRBJ2-5,NA,TRBV30,NA